The rows below give T cell receptor beta chains drawn from one sample of a study of vaccination effects on CD4 cells after COVID-19. Data came from immunoSEQ multiplex PCR; TCRdb stores just in-frame clones and leaves some out. The sample holds around 30,000 clones, about 66% seen once. The antigens these receptors bind are not known. The material was CD4+ T cells from PBMCs cultured with HCoV-229E spike peptides, obtained before COVID-19 vaccination. Receptors originate from a human donor who received a COVID-19 vaccine. The CDR3 runs from the conserved cysteine through the conserved F or W. The D gene is left open where the match is weak. Expanded clones are given a class, and other clones once, few, many or no size at all.

cdr3_length	v_call	j_call	d_call	clone_size	cdr3_aa	cdr3_nt
16	TRBV28	TRBJ1-3	TRBD1	few	CASSTRTGRSGNTIYF	TGTGCCAGCAGTACCCGGACAGGCCGCTCTGGAAACACCATATATTTT
15	TRBV2	TRBJ1-6	-	-	CASSEGYLNNSPLHF	TGTGCCAGCAGTGAAGGTTACTTAAATAATTCACCCCTCCACTTT
18	TRBV5-6	TRBJ1-4	TRBD1	-	CASSYPGTGGATNEKLFF	TGTGCCAGCAGCTATCCCGGGACAGGGGGAGCAACTAATGAAAAACTGTTTTTT
16	TRBV6-6	TRBJ1-6	-	few	CASSPYGGGYNSPLHF	TGTGCCAGCAGCCCCTACGGGGGTGGTTATAATTCACCCCTCCACTTT
14	TRBV19	TRBJ1-2	TRBD1	-	CASSITQRQGGYTF	TGTGCCAGTAGTATAACCCAGAGACAGGGAGGCTACACCTTC
16	TRBV19	TRBJ2-7	TRBD2	-	CASSPPPRGGIYEQYF	TGTGCCAGTAGTCCCCCCCCGCGGGGGGGAATCTACGAGCAGTACTTC
14	TRBV19	TRBJ2-7	TRBD1	-	CASSPDRGTYEQYF	TGTGCCAGTAGTCCCGACAGGGGCACCTACGAGCAGTACTTC
14	TRBV4-1	TRBJ2-1	TRBD2	once	CASSPLLAGGEQFF	TGCGCCAGCAGCCCTCTGTTAGCGGGAGGGGAGCAGTTCTTC
16	TRBV5-6	TRBJ2-4	-	-	CASSLRRDGAKNIQYF	TGTGCCAGCAGCTTGCGCAGGGATGGGGCCAAAAACATTCAGTACTTC
14	TRBV6-6	TRBJ2-2	-	-	CASRGYGGPGELFF	TGTGCCAGCAGGGGGTACGGGGGGCCCGGGGAGCTGTTTTTT
15	TRBV5-6	TRBJ2-1	-	-	CASSERGAQYNEQFF	TGTGCCAGCAGCGAAAGAGGGGCGCAATACAATGAGCAGTTCTTC
14	TRBV9	TRBJ2-2	-	-	CASSVGWDTGELFF	TGTGCCAGCAGCGTAGGTTGGGACACCGGGGAGCTGTTTTTT
16	TRBV29-1	TRBJ2-2	-	-	CSVGLRFPTNTGELFF	TGCAGCGTTGGTCTTCGCTTCCCGACGAACACCGGGGAGCTGTTTTTT
13	TRBV2	TRBJ1-5	-	few	CASSLGEGQPQHF	TGTGCCAGCAGCTTAGGGGAAGGCCAGCCCCAGCATTTT
14	TRBV6-2/TRBV6-3	TRBJ1-2	TRBD1	-	CASSYRDRVYGYTF	TGTGCCAGCAGTTACCGAGACAGGGTCTATGGCTACACCTTC
14	TRBV30	TRBJ1-1	-	few	CAWNPSQRNTEAFF	TGTGCCTGGAACCCGAGTCAGAGGAACACTGAAGCTTTCTTT
11	TRBV6-6	TRBJ2-2	-	once	CASSLAGELFF	TGTGCCAGCAGCCTGGCTGGGGAGCTGTTTTTT